This T cell receptor (beta chain) came from a study of control samples from healthy donors and cancer patients. The CDR3 has 14 residues. Per the germline V gene, CDR1 is SGHVS and CDR2 is FNYEAQ. The ends were cut back, 3 bases at V and 0 bases at J, with 3 bases in the middle. TCRdb keeps only in-frame clones here, not all; method: immunoSEQ multiplex PCR. Of around 200,000 clones listed, over 80% were seen once; the top ten hold roughly 1.5%. The specimen was blood. This sequence originates from a young man in good health. The chain is built from TRBV7-6 and TRBJ2-6; D not resolved. The CDR3 here is CASSFGSGANVLTF. CDR3 nucleotides: TGTGCCAGCAGCTTCGGCTCTGGGGCCAACGTCCTGACTTTC. Filled out from reference TRBV7-6 and TRBJ2-6, the complete variable domain reads GAGVSQSPRYKVTKRGQDVALRCDPISGHVSLYWYRQALGQGPEFLTYFNYEAQQDKSGLPNDRFSAERPEGSISTLTIQRTEQRDSAMYRCASSFGSGANVLTFGAGSRLTVL.